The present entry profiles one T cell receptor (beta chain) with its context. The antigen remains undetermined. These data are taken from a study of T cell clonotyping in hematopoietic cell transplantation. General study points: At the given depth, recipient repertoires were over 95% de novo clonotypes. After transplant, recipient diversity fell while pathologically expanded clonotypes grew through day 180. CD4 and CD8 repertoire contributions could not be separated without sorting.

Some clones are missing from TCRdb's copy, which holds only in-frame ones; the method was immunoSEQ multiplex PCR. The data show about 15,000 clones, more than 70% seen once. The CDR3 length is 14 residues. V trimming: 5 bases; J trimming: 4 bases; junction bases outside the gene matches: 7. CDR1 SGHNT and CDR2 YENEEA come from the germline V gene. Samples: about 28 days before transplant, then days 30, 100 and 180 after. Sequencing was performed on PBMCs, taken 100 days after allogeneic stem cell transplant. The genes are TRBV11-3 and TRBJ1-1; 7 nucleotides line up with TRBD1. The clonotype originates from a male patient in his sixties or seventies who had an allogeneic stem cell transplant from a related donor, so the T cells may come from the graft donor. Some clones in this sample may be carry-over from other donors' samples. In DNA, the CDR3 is TGTGCCAGCAGCCCAGGGGGATCGGTCACTGAAGCTTTCTTT. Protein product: CASSPGGSVTEAFF.